Below are 30 T cell receptor beta chains sequenced from a single sample in a study of T cell repertoires in cytomegalovirus infection. Which antigens these TCRs recognize remains unknown. TCRdb re-called the reads through MiXCR, storing one row per CDR3 protein. Of about 740,000 distinct CDR3 sequences in the sample, around 32% were seen once. Sequenced here: cultured PBMCs, sampled from culture after CMV antigen stimulation. The receptors were gathered from a human donor in good health (CMV status not recorded). Some clones in this sample may be carry-over from other donors' samples.

The chain is built from TRBV2 and TRBJ2-5; D gene ambiguous. The V gene's germline CDR1 is SNHLY and CDR2 FYNNEI. CDR3 length: 12 residues. V dropped 8 bases and J dropped 0 bases, with 7 bases sitting between them. For the CDR3, the DNA is TGTGCCAGCGGGGTCCACCAAGAGACCCAGTACTTC. Translation gives CASGVHQETQYF.

This chain joins TRBV6-5 and TRBJ2-1; D gene uncertain. The CDR3 runs to 17 residues. V shed 3 bases and J shed 0 bases, with 15 bases lying between them. Germline V gene data show CDR1 as MNHEY and CDR2 as SVGAGI. The CDR3 spells CASSYFRRPSSYNEQFF. The DNA of the CDR3 is TGTGCCAGCAGTTATTTCCGCAGGCCTAGCTCCTACAATGAGCAGTTCTTC.

The chain links TRBV19 to TRBJ2-5; 7 bases are shared with TRBD2. Per the germline V gene, CDR1 is LNHDA and CDR2 is SQIVND (reference sequence). J was trimmed by 3 bases and V by 10 bases; bases with no gene match: 14. The CDR3 is made up of 15 amino acids. DNA of the CDR3: TGTGCCACCAAACGTGGGAGGCTAGCGGAAGAGACCCAGTACTTC. Translation gives CATKRGRLAEETQYF.

This clonotype was counted only a few times. The chain carries TRBV20-1 and TRBJ2-5; no clear D gene. V was shortened by 5 bases and J by 1 base, with 11 bases between the two germline ends. The germline gives CDR1 DFQATT, CDR2 SNEGSKA (reference sequence). The CDR3 runs to 13 residues. The CDR3 DNA reads as TGCAGTGCTGGTAGCCAGCTCCAAGAGACCCAGTACTTC. The encoded protein is CSAGSQLQETQYF.

V gene TRBV7-9 combines with J gene TRBJ1-1; D is unclear. V lost 1 base, J lost 3 bases, and 9 bases lay in between. The CDR3 consists of 14 residues. Germline CDR1 SEHNR, CDR2 FQNEAQ (reference sequence). In DNA, the CDR3 is TGTGCCAGCAGCTTAGGTCTCCGTTACACTGAAGCTTTCTTT. It yields the protein CASSLGLRYTEAFF.

V and J are TRBV4-1 and TRBJ2-7; D unclear. Germline-derived CDR1 and CDR2 are MGHRA and YSYEKL. The CDR3 totals 16 residues. The V end was cut by 1 base, the J end by 7 bases, with 20 bases between. The CDR3 nucleotides read TGCGCCAGCAGCCAAGCGTTCCGGGTAAGCCTAGGGGAGCAGTACTTC. Translation gives CASSQAFRVSLGEQYF.

This clonotype was observed once. The V gene is TRBV19, the J gene TRBJ2-1; TRBD2 agrees at 7 bases. The ends lost 5 bases at V and 4 bases at J; junction bases unmatched: 14. CDR3 size: 17 residues. Germline V gene sequence: CDR1 LNHDA, CDR2 SQIVND (reference sequence). The CDR3 bases are TGTGCCAGTAGTGGGGCTAGCGGAGCGCCCAAATACAATGAGCAGTTCTTC. This gives the protein CASSGASGAPKYNEQFF.

This clonotype was detected only once. The rearrangement uses TRBV18 and TRBJ2-7, with D unclear. V lost 3 bases, J lost 0 bases, and 9 bases lay in between. This CDR3 is built from 14 residues. In germline, CDR1 is KGHSH, CDR2 LQKENI. DNA of the CDR3: TGTGCCAGCTCACCCCCCCCGGGCTCCTACGAGCAGTACTTC. Its translation is CASSPPPGSYEQYF.

The table lists this clonotype with many counts. The V gene is TRBV7-9, the J gene TRBJ2-5, with 7 bases matching TRBD2. CDR3 length: 16 residues. Germline assignment: CDR1 SEHNR and CDR2 FQNEAQ (reference sequence). Trimming at V came to 7 bases and at J to 3 bases, leaving 14 bases not matched to a gene. The DNA of the CDR3 is TGTGCCAGCACCAGCCCTAGGCCAGCGGGGAAAGAGACCCAGTACTTC. Residues: CASTSPRPAGKETQYF.

The chain couples TRBV19 to TRBJ1-5; weak D call: TRBD1 (6 bases). Germline CDR1 and CDR2: LNHDA and SQIVND (reference sequence). CDR3 size: 14 residues. V dropped 4 bases and J dropped 11 bases, with 18 bases sitting between them. The CDR3 DNA sequence: TGTGCCAGTAGTAGCGGACAGACGAAACCGGCCCAGCATTTT. Amino acids: CASSSGQTKPAQHF. The whole variable domain, remainder taken from reference TRBV19 and TRBJ1-5, is DGGITQSPKYLFRKEGQNVTLSCEQNLNHDAMYWYRQDPGQGLRLIYYSQIVNDFQKGDIAEGYSVSREKKESFPLTVTSAQKNPTAFYLCASSSGQTKPAQHFGDGTRLSIL.

In this sample, this clonotype turned up a few times. The CDR3 sequence: CASSKLGYGYTF. The CDR3 DNA is TGTGCCAGCAGTAAACTAGGGTATGGCTACACCTTC. The chain recombines TRBV12-3 or TRBV12-4 with TRBJ1-2; D is unclear. CDR3 size: 12 residues. The germline V and J ends were trimmed by 5 bases and 5 bases, with 9 bases remaining between them.

The chain carries TRBV12-3 or TRBV12-4 and TRBJ2-7, with 7 bases fitting TRBD1. The trim removed 4 bases at V and 4 bases at J, leaving 4 bases unmatched. The CDR3 consists of 13 residues. CDR3 loop: CASSSGGMYEQYF. CDR3 nucleotides: TGTGCCAGCAGTTCAGGGGGTATGTACGAGCAGTACTTC.

This clonotype was seen only a few times. The gene calls are TRBV6-2 or TRBV6-3 and TRBJ2-1; maybe TRBD2 (5 bases). V was shortened by 5 bases and J by 5 bases, with 19 bases between the two germline ends. The germline gives CDR1 MNHEY, CDR2 SVGEGT. The CDR3 is 16 amino acids. The CDR3 nucleotides are TGTGCCAGCAGTCAGAACCGGGCGAGAGGGAACAATGAGCAGTTCTTC. Translated: CASSQNRARGNNEQFF.

The gene calls are TRBV19 and TRBJ2-1; 7 positions match TRBD2. This CDR3 has 16 residues. After removal of 7 bases from V and 8 bases from J, the junction contained 17 bases not matched to a gene. Germline CDR1 is LNHDA and CDR2 is SQIVND (reference sequence). This chain's CDR3 is CASKREALAVFDEQFF. Written as DNA, the CDR3 is TGTGCCAGTAAGAGAGAGGCGCTAGCGGTTTTCGATGAGCAGTTCTTC.

This clonotype was seen many times. The V call is TRBV7-2, the J call TRBJ2-7, with D maybe TRBD2 (5 bases). V was trimmed by 1 base and J by 5 bases, leaving 21 bases between them. CDR3 length equals 17 residues. Germline-derived CDR1 and CDR2 are SGHTA and FQGNSA. This chain's CDR3 is CASSLGLTATSRHEQYF. As DNA, the CDR3 is TGTGCCAGCAGCTTAGGTCTTACAGCAACTAGTAGGCACGAGCAGTACTTC.

In this sample, this clonotype turned up once. The chain uses TRBV6-5 and TRBJ2-2; 7 bases agree with TRBD1. CDR3 length: 14 amino acids. With V trimmed by 4 bases and J by 5 bases, 4 bases remained unmatched. Germline CDR1 and CDR2: MNHEY and SVGAGI. The CDR3 DNA sequence: TGTGCCAGCAGTTCCACAGGGGAAACCGGGGAGCTGTTTTTT. Its protein is CASSSTGETGELFF.

This clonotype was found a few times. As DNA, the CDR3 is TGTGCCAGCAGCTTAGTCCGGGACAGCGTTTCTCGAGAGACCCAGTACTTC. Translated, it gives CASSLVRDSVSRETQYF. The chain joins TRBV7-9 to TRBJ2-5, with 7 bases matching TRBD1. The CDR3 has 17 amino acids. V lost 1 base to trimming and J lost 4 bases; unmatched junction nucleotides: 12. The germline V gene has CDR1 SEHNR and CDR2 FQNEAQ (reference sequence).

The gene calls are TRBV5-4 and TRBJ2-5; 11 bases are shared with TRBD2. In germline, CDR1 is SGHNT, CDR2 YYREEE (reference sequence). Germline trimming cut 9 bases from V and 5 bases from J; bases unmatched to any gene: 9. This CDR3 is 14 amino acids long. The CDR3 here is CAMHHSGRGETQYF. The CDR3 coding sequence is TGTGCCATGCACCATAGCGGGAGGGGGGAGACCCAGTACTTC.

The chain is built from TRBV9 and TRBJ2-5, with 8 bases matching TRBD2. The junction had 6 bases not matched to a gene; V was cut back by 6 bases and J by 5 bases. The CDR3 is 13 residues long. The germline CDR1 and CDR2 sequences are SGDLS and YYNGEE. CDR3 protein: CASIPAGAETQYF. Here the CDR3 DNA reads TGTGCCAGCATCCCAGCGGGAGCGGAGACCCAGTACTTC.

Turning to this clonotype: Lacking the conserved final phenylalanine or tryptophan, this CDR3 likely reflects a read error. This chain's CDR3 is CASNKGLAETDTQYY. The CDR3 DNA follows: TGTGCCAGCAACAAGGGACTAGCGGAAACAGATACGCAGTATTAT. V is TRBV2 and J is TRBJ2-3; 11 nucleotides match TRBD2. This CDR3 contains 15 residues. V dropped 7 bases and J dropped 3; count of bases not matched to a gene: 6. CDR1 is SNHLY, CDR2 FYNNEI, per germline.

The table lists this clonotype with a few counts. This chain links TRBV12-3 or TRBV12-4 with TRBJ2-1, with 8 bases that match TRBD2. The CDR3 covers 17 residues. The J segment lost 5 bases and the V segment lost 3 bases, leaving 12 bases of the junction unmatched. CDR3 loop: CASSFLGRGGPNNEQFF. The CDR3 coding sequence is TGTGCCAGCAGTTTTCTTGGTCGGGGGGGGCCCAACAATGAGCAGTTCTTC.

This clonotype occurred a few times. The chain carries TRBV12-3 or TRBV12-4 and TRBJ1-2; D ambiguous. With 1 base removed from V and 8 bases from J, the gap between germline ends came to 11 bases. The CDR3 spans 13 residues. The CDR3, as DNA: TGTGCCAGCAGTTTAGGATCCCAAGTAGGCTACACCTTC. Amino acids: CASSLGSQVGYTF.

This clonotype was picked up one time. This chain connects TRBV10-3 to TRBJ2-2, with TRBD2 identical over 7 bases. V dropped 4 bases and J dropped 5; count of bases not matched to a gene: 7. Germline CDR1 reads ENHRY; CDR2 reads SYGVKD. This CDR3 is built from 15 residues. The DNA for the CDR3 is TGTGCCATCAGTGCCGGGCGGGAGATGACCGGGGAGCTGTTTTTT. Translating it yields CAISAGREMTGELFF.

This chain links TRBV7-2 with TRBJ1-4; the match to TRBD1 covers 9 bases. Germline values: CDR1 SGHTA, CDR2 FQGNSA. The V and J ends lost 5 bases and 8 bases, in that order; junction bases with no gene match: 9. The CDR3 runs 15 residues. The CDR3 nucleotides are TGTGCCAGCAGCGACCTGGGACAGGGTGGCGAAAAACTGTTTTTT. It encodes CASSDLGQGGEKLFF.

This chain connects TRBV28 to TRBJ2-5; D gene uncertain. Germline V gene data show CDR1 as MDHEN and CDR2 as SYDVKM. The CDR3 sequence is 12 residues long. Trimming left V 4 bases short and J 6 bases short, with 9 bases between. This chain's CDR3 is CASSSTRKTQYF. Here the CDR3 DNA reads TGTGCCAGCAGTTCCACCCGAAAGACCCAGTACTTC.

The CDR3 nucleotides are TGTGCCAGCAGTTACTCGACGGGAACGGGCTATAACTCCTACGAGCAGTACTTC. Translated: CASSYSTGTGYNSYEQYF. The chain carries TRBV6-2 or TRBV6-3 and TRBJ2-7, with D maybe TRBD2 (5 bases). With 0 bases removed from V and 0 bases from J, the gap between germline ends came to 18 bases. Germline CDR1 MNHEY, CDR2 SVGEGT. The CDR3 consists of 18 residues.

The V and J genes are TRBV7-4 and TRBJ1-1; no clear D. Germline V lookup: CDR1 SGHVT, CDR2 SQSDAQ. Trimming removed 4 bases at V and 3 bases at J, with 12 bases between. This CDR3 comprises 14 residues. The CDR3 spells CASSSAPADTEAFF. DNA for the CDR3: TGTGCCAGCAGCTCGGCTCCGGCAGACACTGAAGCTTTCTTT.

This clonotype occurred a few times. The chain combines TRBV4-1 with TRBJ2-7; D remains unclear. The CDR3 loop spans 15 amino acids. Per the germline V gene, CDR1 is MGHRA and CDR2 is YSYEKL. V lost 3 bases and J lost 3, with 15 bases in between. This CDR3 is CASSHTRSGVYEQYF. The CDR3 DNA is TGCGCCAGCAGCCACACCAGGAGTGGGGTCTACGAGCAGTACTTC.

The V call is TRBV19, the J call TRBJ2-7; tentatively, D is TRBD1 (5 bases). Trimming pared 5 bases from V and 4 bases from J, leaving 24 bases between. Per the germline V gene, CDR1 is LNHDA and CDR2 is SQIVND (reference sequence). The CDR3 spans 17 residues. As DNA, the CDR3 is TGTGCCAGTAGTGGTAAAGACCCCAGGGATAATTGGTACGAGCAGTACTTC. Protein sequence: CASSGKDPRDNWYEQYF.

This clonotype has a count of ten or more. The gene calls are TRBV4-2 and TRBJ2-1; D may correspond to TRBD1 or TRBD2 (5 bases each). The CDR3 runs to 17 residues. Germline loops: CDR1 LGHNA, CDR2 YNFKEQ. V dropped 3 bases and J dropped 0 bases, with 15 bases sitting between them. CDR3: CASSQVGAGSSYNEQFF. The CDR3 region has the DNA TGTGCCAGCAGCCAGGTTGGGGCTGGGAGCTCCTACAATGAGCAGTTCTTC.